This T cell receptor beta chain came from a study of T cell repertoires in cytomegalovirus infection. Study summary: In public TCR beta signatures, there were indications of both CMV infection and matching HLA type.

After removal of 2 bases from V and 0 bases from J, the junction contained 9 bases not matched to a gene. From germline, CDR1 is SGHVS and CDR2 FNYEAQ. The length of the CDR3 is 17 residues. This clonotype showed up just a few times. The antigen remains unidentified. TCRdb re-called the reads with MiXCR, one entry per CDR3 protein. In the table there are approximately 150,000 distinct CDR3 sequences, approximately 17% of which are singletons. Notes on the study in general: Public TCR beta family frequency separated CMV-and-HLA carriers, including in an independent cohort. CMV-specific TCR beta clonotypes restricted by HLA-C dominated the ex vivo response.

This chain uses TRBV7-6 with TRBJ1-1; 7 bases line up with TRBD1. Material: CD8+ T cells from PBMCs. This clonotype originated in a human donor in good health (CMV status not recorded). Some clones in this sample may be carry-over from other donors' samples. CDR3 coding DNA: TGTGCCAGCAGCTTAAGGCCTTGGGACAGCATGAACACTGAAGCTTTCTTT. Its protein is CASSLRPWDSMNTEAFF. Supplemented by reference TRBV7-6 and TRBJ1-1, the full variable domain reads GAGVSQSPRYKVTKRGQDVALRCDPISGHVSLYWYRQALGQGPEFLTYFNYEAQQDKSGLPNDRFSAERPEGSISTLTIQRTEQRDSAMYRCASSLRPWDSMNTEAFFGQGTRLTVV.